The sequence of this T cell receptor beta chain was determined in a study of T cell responses to AZD1222 COVID-19 vaccine. Study conclusions and caveats: The study reported that nearly half of spike-specific TCRs target unmutated variant regions.

This clone was counted once. Its target is not known. Here immunoSEQ multiplex PCR was the method, and the copy in TCRdb shows in-frame clones only, minus some. Among about 130,000 clones listed, about 88% were seen once. This TCR derives from an adult in good health. The source material was peripheral blood, sampled on day 0 of AZD1222 vaccination.

CDR3 nucleotide sequence: TGTGCCAGCAGCGCGACCAGGATGGCTGCAACTAATGAAAAACTGTTTTTT. This codes for CASSATRMAATNEKLFF. The rearrangement joins TRBV6-2 or TRBV6-3 to TRBJ1-4; D not resolved. Trimming removed 6 bases at V and 0 bases at J, with 17 bases between. Germline V gene sequence: CDR1 MNHEY, CDR2 SVGEGT. The CDR3 length is 17 residues.